One and the same sample provided the 14 T cell receptor beta chains below, sequenced in a study of cytomegalovirus exposure and HLA in healthy donors. A multiplex PCR was run with 60 Vbeta primers and 13 Jbeta primers. The repertoire was sequenced with immunoSEQ multiplex PCR; TCRdb's copy has only in-frame clones and lacks some. The sample has 150,000 or so clones. Source material: PBMCs. Receptor source: a woman younger than 35 in good health and CMV-seronegative.

The CDR3 spells CASSEPGTTPYEQYF. Here the CDR3 DNA reads TGTGCCAGCAGTGAGCCCGGGACAACCCCCTACGAGCAGTACTTC. The chain employs TRBV6-1 and TRBJ2-7; possible D gene TRBD1, 6 bases. V lost 3 bases and J lost 2, with 14 bases in between. Germline CDR1 is MNHNS and CDR2 is SASEGT. This CDR3 is built from 15 residues.

The genes are TRBV5-1 and TRBJ2-1, with a possible D match to TRBD1 (6 bases). This CDR3 region has 16 residues. Deletions cut 4 bases from V and 2 bases from J, with 16 bases between. Germline CDR1 is SGHRS and CDR2 is YFSETQ. In DNA, the CDR3 is TGCGCCAGCAGCACGAACAGGGCGAGCGCCTACAATGAGCAGTTCTTC. Its translation: CASSTNRASAYNEQFF.

The chain employs TRBV7-9 and TRBJ1-3; D is unclear. CDR1 and CDR2 from the germline V gene are SEHNR and FQNEAQ (reference sequence). The ends were cut back, 3 bases at V and 3 bases at J, with 6 bases in the middle. The CDR3 sequence is 13 residues long. The CDR3 here is CASSFRGGNTIYF. CDR3 coding DNA: TGTGCCAGCAGCTTCCGGGGTGGAAACACCATATATTTT.

The chain couples TRBV28 to TRBJ2-2; D uncertain. The CDR3 totals 15 residues. The germline V and J ends were trimmed by 3 bases and 5 bases, with 13 bases remaining between them. Germline CDR1 is MDHEN and CDR2 is SYDVKM. DNA for the CDR3: TGTGCCAGCAGTTTCCCTGGCTCTAGAACCGGGGAGCTGTTTTTT. This sequence encodes CASSFPGSRTGELFF.

This sequence joins TRBV29-1 and TRBJ2-5; TRBD2 matches 9 bases. CDR1 and CDR2 (germline): SQVTM, ANQGSEA. The CDR3 length is 17 residues. V gave up 2 bases and J gave up 5 bases; unmatched junction bases: 15. For the CDR3, the DNA is TGCAGCGTTGAAATTCCCTATTTTTTAGCGGGAGCGGAGACCCAGTACTTC. Residues: CSVEIPYFLAGAETQYF.

This chain uses TRBV5-1 with TRBJ2-7, with 8 bases lining up with TRBD1. The ends lost 0 bases at V and 0 bases at J; junction bases unmatched: 5. The CDR3 loop spans 16 amino acids. Germline CDR1 reads SGHRS; CDR2 reads YFSETQ. CDR3 DNA sequence: TGCGCCAGCAGCTTGGGGGGAGACAGGGGCTCCTACGAGCAGTACTTC. Its translation: CASSLGGDRGSYEQYF.

The rearrangement uses TRBV7-8 and TRBJ2-3; the match to TRBD2 covers 12 bases. CDR1 and CDR2 from the germline V gene are SGHVS and FQNEAQ. The CDR3 has 15 residues. Germline trimming cut 5 bases from V and 5 bases from J; bases unmatched to any gene: 5. The CDR3 DNA is TGTGCCAGCAGCCTGACTAGCGGGAGACTAGATACGCAGTATTTT. It encodes CASSLTSGRLDTQYF.

The chain is built from TRBV30 and TRBJ1-1; perhaps TRBD1 as D (6 bases). V gave up 2 bases and J gave up 10 bases, with 11 bases separating them. This CDR3 is built from 11 residues. Germline V gene sequence: CDR1 GTSNPN, CDR2 SVGIG (reference sequence). CDR3 in DNA: TGTGCCTGGAGTACAGGGATCGTAGCTTTCTTT. Protein: CAWSTGIVAFF. Filled out from reference TRBV30 and TRBJ1-1, the complete variable domain reads SQTIHQWPATLVQPVGSPLSLECTVEGTSNPNLYWYRQAAGRGLQLLFYSVGIGQISSEVPQNLSASRPQDRQFILSSKKLLLSDSGFYLCAWSTGIVAFFGQGTRLTVV.

Comments on this clone: A junction boundary mismatches the germline segment, possibly from a read error. The chain joins TRBV19 to TRBJ2-3; the match to TRBD2 covers 9 bases. Looked up from germline, CDR1 is LNHDA and CDR2 is SQIVND (reference sequence). The CDR3 consists of 14 residues. The CDR3 DNA is TGTGCCAGTAGCTCCGGGACTAGCATAGATACGCAGTATTTT. Translation gives CASSSGTSIDTQYF.

V usage is TRBV6-5 and J usage is TRBJ2-3; 10 positions match TRBD2. Germline lookup yields CDR1 MNHEY and CDR2 SVGAGI. V lost 4 bases and J lost 1; bases outside the gene matches: 5. The CDR3 length is 16 residues. The CDR3 DNA follows: TGTGCCAGCAGTTCCCGGACTAGCGGCCGCACAGATACGCAGTATTTT. Its translation: CASSSRTSGRTDTQYF.

V usage is TRBV27 and J usage is TRBJ2-1; 12 bases align to TRBD2. Germline CDR1 and CDR2: MNHEY and SMNVEV (reference sequence). With 6 bases clipped from V and 7 bases from J, the junction kept 10 bases outside the gene matches. CDR3 length equals 16 residues. The CDR3 DNA reads as TGTGCCAGCAGCTTACAACTAGCGGGAGGTGGGAATGAGCAGTTCTTC. It encodes CASSLQLAGGGNEQFF.

The chain recombines TRBV7-3 with TRBJ2-7, with 8 nucleotides matching TRBD2. After removal of 1 base from V and 4 bases from J, the junction contained 6 bases not matched to a gene. Germline CDR1 is SGHTA and CDR2 is FQGTGA. CDR3 length: 15 amino acids. The CDR3 coding sequence is TGTGCCAGCAGCTTAAACGCGGGAGGTGGGTACGAGCAGTACTTC. It encodes CASSLNAGGGYEQYF.

The genes are TRBV19 and TRBJ2-1; 12 bases are shared with TRBD2. CDR1 is LNHDA, CDR2 SQIVND, per germline (reference sequence). V shed 5 bases and J 5 bases; nucleotides not matched to a gene: 10. The CDR3 is 17 residues long. Written as DNA, the CDR3 is TGTGCCAGTAGTTTCCTGGGGGGACTAGCGGGCAACAATGAGCAGTTCTTC. It specifies CASSFLGGLAGNNEQFF.

The rearrangement joins TRBV5-1 to TRBJ2-5, with D perhaps matching TRBD1 (6 bases). The end of the DNA fits TRBJ2-7 better, so the J call may be wrong. The germline V gene encodes CDR1 SGHRS and CDR2 YFSETQ. This CDR3 has 14 residues. The CDR3 region has the DNA TGCGCCAGCAGCATGCGGCTAGGGGGCTACGAGCAGTACTTC. Translated, it gives CASSMRLGGYEQYF.